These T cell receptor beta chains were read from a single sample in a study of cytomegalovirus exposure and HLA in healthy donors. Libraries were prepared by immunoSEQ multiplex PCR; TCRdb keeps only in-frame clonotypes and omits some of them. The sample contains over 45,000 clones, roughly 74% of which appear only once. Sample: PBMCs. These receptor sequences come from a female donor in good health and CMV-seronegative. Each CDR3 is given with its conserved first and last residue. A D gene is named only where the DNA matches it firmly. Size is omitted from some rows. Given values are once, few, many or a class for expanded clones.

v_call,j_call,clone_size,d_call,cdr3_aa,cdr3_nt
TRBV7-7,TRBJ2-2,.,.,CASSLAAGNTGELFF,TGTGCTAGCAGCTTAGCTGCGGGAAACACCGGGGAGCTGTTTTTT
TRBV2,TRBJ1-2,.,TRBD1,CASSIRTGDGYTF,TGTGCCAGCAGTATTCGGACAGGGGATGGCTACACCTTC
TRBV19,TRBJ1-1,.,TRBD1,CASSLRQGRIEAFF,TGTGCCAGTAGCCTGCGACAGGGGCGCATTGAAGCTTTCTTT
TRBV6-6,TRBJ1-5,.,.,CASSSSSHSNQPQHF,TGTGCCAGCAGTTCCTCCAGTCATAGCAATCAGCCCCAGCATTTT
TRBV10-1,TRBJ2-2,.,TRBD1,CATPRGQGRTGELFF,TGCGCCACCCCTAGGGGACAGGGGCGAACCGGGGAGCTGTTTTTT
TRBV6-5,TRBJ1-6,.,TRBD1,CASSYSDRGESPLHF,TGTGCCAGCAGTTACTCGGACAGGGGAGAATCACCCCTCCACTTT
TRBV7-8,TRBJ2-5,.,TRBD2,CASSLRVAGVQETQYF,TGTGCCAGCAGCTTACGCGTAGCGGGGGTGCAAGAGACCCAGTACTTC
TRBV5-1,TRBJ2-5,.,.,CASRSGYQETQYF,TGCGCCAGCAGATCCGGGTACCAAGAGACCCAGTACTTC
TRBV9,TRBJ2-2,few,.,CASSVLGGATGELFF,TGTGCCAGCAGCGTACTGGGGGGGGCCACCGGGGAGCTGTTTTTT
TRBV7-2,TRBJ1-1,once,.,CASSFQGLGNTEAFF,TGTGCCAGCAGCTTCCAGGGGCTGGGGAACACTGAAGCTTTCTTT
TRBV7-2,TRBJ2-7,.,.,CASSLLDNRLKEQYF,TGTGCCAGCAGCCTCCTCGACAACCGGCTTAAAGAGCAGTACTTC
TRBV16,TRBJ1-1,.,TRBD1,CASSPRQGDTEAFF,TGTGCCAGCAGCCCACGACAGGGGGACACTGAAGCTTTCTTT
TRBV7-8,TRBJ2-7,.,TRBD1,CASSLGGRQGVYEQYF,TGTGCCAGCAGCTTAGGAGGACGACAGGGGGTCTACGAGCAGTACTTC
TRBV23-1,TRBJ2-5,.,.,CASTQGSEGQETQYF,TGCGCCAGCACCCAGGGGTCAGAAGGGCAAGAGACCCAGTACTTC
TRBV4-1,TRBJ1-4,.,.,CASSQDVRGVGKLFF,TGCGCCAGCAGCCAAGATGTCAGGGGTGTGGGAAAACTGTTTTTT
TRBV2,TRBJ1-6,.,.,CASRLTAPLHF,TGTGCCAGCCGACTAACGGCACCCCTCCACTTT
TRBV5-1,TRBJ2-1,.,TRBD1,CASSAQGAGNEQFF,TGCGCCAGCAGCGCACAGGGGGCCGGCAATGAGCAGTTCTTC
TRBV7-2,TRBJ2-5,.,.,CASSKGGGIQETQYF,TGTGCCAGCAGCAAAGGGGGGGGGATCCAAGAGACCCAGTACTTC
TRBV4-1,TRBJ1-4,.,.,CASSQDTNIGEKLFF,TGCGCCAGCAGCCAAGATACAAACATCGGGGAAAAACTGTTTTTT
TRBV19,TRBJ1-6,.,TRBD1,CASSELQGQYSPLHF,TGTGCCAGTAGTGAATTACAGGGGCAGTATTCACCCCTCCACTTT
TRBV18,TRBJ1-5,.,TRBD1,CASSPTTGESVRPQHF,TGTGCCAGCTCACCAACGACAGGGGAAAGCGTGAGGCCCCAGCATTTT
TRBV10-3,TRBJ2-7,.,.,CAISELTGKYEQYF,TGTGCCATCAGTGAGTTAACAGGGAAGTACGAGCAGTACTTC
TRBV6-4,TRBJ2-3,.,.,CASSVTGTDTQYF,TGTGCCAGCAGTGTAACGGGGACAGATACGCAGTATTTT
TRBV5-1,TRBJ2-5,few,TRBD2,CASRTSGGPQETQYF,TGCGCCAGCAGGACTAGCGGGGGGCCCCAAGAGACCCAGTACTTC
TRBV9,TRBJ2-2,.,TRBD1,CASSSTGGTGELFF,TGTGCCAGCAGCTCGACAGGGGGCACCGGGGAGCTGTTTTTT
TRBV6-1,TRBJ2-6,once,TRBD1,CASSVGQGESGANVLTF,TGTGCCAGCAGTGTTGGACAGGGGGAATCGGGGGCCAACGTCCTGACTTTC
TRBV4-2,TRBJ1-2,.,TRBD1,CASSQIPGQGYGYTF,TGTGCCAGCAGCCAAATACCCGGACAGGGCTATGGCTACACCTTC
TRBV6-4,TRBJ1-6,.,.,CARSLEPGDKCAPLHF,TGTGCCAGATCCCTCGAACCTGGGGACAAGTGCGCACCCCTCCACTTT
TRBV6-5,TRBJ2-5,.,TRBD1,CASSYLNRGQETQYF,TGTGCCAGCAGTTACTTGAACAGGGGACAAGAGACCCAGTACTTC
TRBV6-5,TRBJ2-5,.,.,CASSYSWGVREQYF,TGTGCCAGCAGTTATTCCTGGGGGGTGAGGGAGCAGTACTTC
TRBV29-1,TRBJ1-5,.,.,CGAGNSNQPQHF,TGCGGCGCCGGTAATAGCAATCAGCCCCAGCATTTT
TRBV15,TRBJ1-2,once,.,CATSRDWGRVDGYTF,TGTGCCACCAGCAGAGATTGGGGCAGGGTTGATGGCTACACCTTC
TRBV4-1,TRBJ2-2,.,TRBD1,CASRTGTGNIGELFF,TGCGCCAGCAGAACCGGGACAGGGAATATCGGGGAGCTGTTTTTT
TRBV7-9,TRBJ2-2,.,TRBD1,CASSDRGRLTGELFF,TGTGCCAGCAGCGACAGGGGGCGTTTAACCGGGGAGCTGTTTTTT
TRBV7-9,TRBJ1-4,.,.,CASSYDREKLFF,TGTGCCAGCAGCTATGACAGAGAAAAACTGTTTTTT
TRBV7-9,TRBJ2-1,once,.,CASIDRGAGNEQFF,TGTGCCAGTATCGATCGGGGGGCGGGGAATGAGCAGTTCTTC
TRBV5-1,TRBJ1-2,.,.,CASKEQENYGYTF,TGCGCCAGCAAAGAACAGGAAAACTATGGCTACACCTTC
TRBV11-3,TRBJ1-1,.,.,CASSPTGSTEAFF,TGTGCCAGCAGCCCAACAGGTAGCACTGAAGCTTTCTTT
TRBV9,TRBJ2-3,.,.,CASSGRGRDTDTQYF,TGTGCCAGCAGCGGGCGGGGGCGAGACACAGATACGCAGTATTTT
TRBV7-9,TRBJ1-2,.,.,CASSSVEGTGHTF,TGTGCCAGCAGCTCAGTAGAAGGGACTGGCCACACCTTC
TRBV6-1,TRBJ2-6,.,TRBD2,CASRSGGSGANVLTF,TGTGCCAGCAGGAGCGGGGGCTCTGGGGCCAACGTCCTGACTTTC
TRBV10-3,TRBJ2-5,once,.,CAISEFQDSDRQETQYF,TGTGCCATCAGTGAGTTCCAGGACAGCGATAGACAAGAGACCCAGTACTTC
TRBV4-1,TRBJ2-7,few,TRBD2,CASSQTSVHEQYF,TGCGCCAGCAGCCAAACTAGCGTCCACGAGCAGTACTTC
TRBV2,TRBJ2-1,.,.,CASSPRTGVGNNEQFF,TGTGCCAGCAGTCCCCGTACCGGGGTTGGTAACAATGAGCAGTTCTTC
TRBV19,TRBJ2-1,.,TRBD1,CASSPRQGAANEQFF,TGTGCCAGTAGTCCTCGACAGGGGGCGGCCAATGAGCAGTTCTTC
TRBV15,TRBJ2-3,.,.,CATSRVVSTDTQYF,TGTGCCACCAGCAGGGTAGTATCCACAGATACGCAGTATTTT
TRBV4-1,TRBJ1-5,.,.,CASSQVTPSNQPQHF,TGCGCCAGCAGCCAAGTTACTCCTAGCAATCAGCCCCAGCATTTT
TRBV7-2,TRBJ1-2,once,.,CASSLRGGYGYTF,TGTGCCAGCAGCTTAAGAGGGGGCTATGGCTACACCTTC
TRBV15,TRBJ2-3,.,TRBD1,CATSEGASENTDTQYF,TGTGCCACCAGCGAGGGGGCGTCGGAGAACACAGATACGCAGTATTTT
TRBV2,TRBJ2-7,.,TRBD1,CASSGPTGSEQYF,TGTGCCAGCAGTGGACCGACAGGGAGCGAGCAGTACTTC
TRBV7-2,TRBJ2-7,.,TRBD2,CASSLAQSGGRYEQYF,TGTGCCAGCAGCTTAGCGCAAAGCGGGGGGCGATACGAGCAGTACTTC
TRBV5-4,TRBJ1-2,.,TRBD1,CASSLQGAVGYTF,TGTGCCAGCAGTTTACAGGGGGCGGTCGGCTACACCTTC
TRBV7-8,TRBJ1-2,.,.,CASSLNQGFNGYTF,TGTGCCAGCAGCCTAAACCAGGGGTTCAATGGCTACACCTTC
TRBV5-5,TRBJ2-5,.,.,CASSLEATRQETQYF,TGTGCCAGCAGCTTGGAAGCAACTAGGCAGGAGACCCAGTACTTC
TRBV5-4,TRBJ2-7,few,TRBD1,CASSSTDRGEQYF,TGTGCCAGCAGCTCCACTGACAGGGGTGAGCAGTACTTC
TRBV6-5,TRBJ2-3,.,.,CASRSTTDTQYF,TGTGCCAGCAGATCCACAACAGATACGCAGTATTTT
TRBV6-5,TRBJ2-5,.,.,CASSYRGQETQYF,TGTGCCAGCAGTTACAGGGGTCAAGAGACCCAGTACTTC
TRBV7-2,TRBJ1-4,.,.,CASSSATNEKLFF,TGTGCCAGCAGCTCGGCAACTAATGAAAAACTGTTTTTT